This is a list of T cell receptor beta chains from one sample in a study of CD8 T cells in Susac syndrome. TCRdb itself ran the immunoSEQ multiplex PCR reads through MiXCR, one entry per CDR3 protein. Here the sample spans approximately 190,000 distinct CDR3 sequences, 85% to 95% being singletons. Sequencing input: CD8+ T cells from PBMCs. The receptors shown here come from a human donor with Susac syndrome. The CDR3 runs from the conserved cysteine through the conserved F or W. The order of the fields is J gene, CDR3 length, clone size, V gene, D gene, CDR3 protein, CDR3 DNA. D genes are given only for firm matches. The size field is filled for only some rows; it gives once, few, many or a size class.

TRBJ1-3 | 16 | once | TRBV12-3/TRBV12-4 | . | CASSPGPPSSGNTIYF | TGTGCCAGCAGCCCGGGCCCCCCAAGCTCTGGAAACACCATATATTTT
TRBJ2-7 | 15 | . | TRBV5-1 | TRBD2 | CASRTASGGTYEQYF | TGCGCCAGCAGGACGGCTAGCGGGGGGACCTACGAGCAGTACTTC
TRBJ2-3 | 16 | once | TRBV13 | TRBD2 | CASSYSPGLGTDTQYF | TGTGCCAGCAGCTACTCACCGGGACTAGGCACAGATACGCAGTATTTT
TRBJ1-4 | 15 | . | TRBV3-1 | TRBD1 | CASRQSGTVNEKLFF | TGTGCCAGCAGGCAATCCGGGACAGTTAATGAAAAACTGTTTTTT
TRBJ2-1 | 15 | . | TRBV29-1 | . | CSVQDAQSSYNEQFF | TGCAGCGTTCAAGACGCTCAGAGCTCCTACAATGAGCAGTTCTTC
TRBJ2-1 | 12 | . | TRBV12-3/TRBV12-4 | . | CASSISKGEQFF | TGTGCCAGCAGCATCTCTAAGGGTGAGCAGTTCTTC
TRBJ2-3 | 13 | . | TRBV3-1 | . | CASSQDSVDTQYF | TGTGCCAGCAGCCAAGATTCCGTGGATACGCAGTATTTT
TRBJ2-1 | 15 | . | TRBV19 | . | CASSISATLYNEQFF | TGTGCCAGTAGTATCAGCGCTACCCTCTACAATGAGCAGTTCTTC
TRBJ2-1 | 16 | . | TRBV7-9 | . | CASSLALLGSGREQFF | TGTGCCAGCAGCTTAGCGCTCTTGGGTAGCGGCCGGGAGCAGTTCTTC
TRBJ1-5 | 16 | . | TRBV5-6 | . | CASSRKPGTLNQPQHF | TGTGCCAGCAGCCGTAAACCCGGGACACTGAATCAGCCCCAGCATTTT
TRBJ2-7 | 14 | . | TRBV15 | TRBD1 | CATSKGQGVYEQYF | TGTGCCACCAGCAAAGGACAGGGGGTGTACGAGCAGTACTTC
TRBJ1-1 | 13 | . | TRBV11-2 | . | CASSLTWDREAFF | TGTGCCAGCAGCTTAACTTGGGACCGTGAAGCTTTCTTT
TRBJ1-2 | 11 | . | TRBV30 | . | CAWRGAYGYTF | TGTGCCTGGCGGGGAGCCTATGGCTACACCTTC
TRBJ1-4 | 16 | . | TRBV20-1 | TRBD1 | CSASRTGRTTNEKLFF | TGCAGTGCTTCACGGACAGGCAGAACAACTAATGAAAAACTGTTTTTT
TRBJ1-1 | 14 | . | TRBV25-1 | . | CASRHEGLIPEAFF | TGTGCCAGCCGCCACGAAGGATTAATTCCTGAAGCTTTCTTT
TRBJ1-2 | 14 | . | TRBV19 | . | CASSMERANYGYTF | TGTGCCAGTAGTATGGAAAGGGCAAACTATGGCTACACCTTC
TRBJ2-5 | 18 | . | TRBV7-8 | TRBD2 | CASSLGLAGGLTYETQYF | TGTGCCAGCAGCTTAGGGCTAGCGGGGGGTTTGACGTATGAGACCCAGTACTTC
TRBJ1-1 | 12 | . | TRBV3-1 | TRBD1 | CASSPRQGEAFF | TGTGCCAGCAGCCCACGACAGGGCGAAGCTTTCTTT
TRBJ2-7 | 15 | . | TRBV7-9 | . | CASSLDYGPTYEQYF | TGTGCCAGCAGCTTAGATTACGGACCCACCTACGAGCAGTACTTC
TRBJ2-3 | 14 | few | TRBV27 | TRBD2 | CASSLGLATDTQYF | TGTGCCAGCAGTTTGGGACTAGCTACCGATACGCAGTATTTT
TRBJ2-7 | 13 | . | TRBV12-3/TRBV12-4 | TRBD1 | CATRTGGLGEQYF | TGTGCCACCCGGACAGGGGGCCTCGGCGAGCAGTACTTC
TRBJ2-7 | 13 | . | TRBV27 | . | CASSWAGSHEQYF | TGTGCCAGCAGTTGGGCAGGGAGTCACGAGCAGTACTTC
TRBJ2-7 | 15 | once | TRBV5-4 | . | CASSLSSPISYEQYF | TGTGCCAGCAGCTTGAGTAGTCCTATCTCCTACGAGCAGTACTTC
TRBJ1-1 | 13 | few | TRBV7-3 | . | CASSSLISTEAFF | TGTGCCAGCAGCTCCTTAATATCCACTGAAGCTTTCTTT
TRBJ2-7 | 13 | . | TRBV5-1 | . | CASSLERFHEQYF | TGCGCCAGCAGCTTGGAGAGGTTCCACGAGCAGTACTTC
TRBJ2-1 | 15 | . | TRBV20-1 | TRBD2 | CSARDRGGLYNEQFF | TGCAGTGCTAGAGATCGGGGAGGGCTGTACAATGAGCAGTTCTTC
TRBJ2-5 | 18 | . | TRBV7-8 | TRBD2 | CASSDRLAGGLTQETQYF | TGTGCCAGCAGCGACCGACTAGCGGGGGGGCTGACCCAAGAGACCCAGTACTTC
TRBJ1-1 | 12 | once | TRBV30 | . | CAWSVQDTEAFF | TGTGCCTGGAGTGTACAGGACACTGAAGCTTTCTTT
TRBJ1-2 | 14 | . | TRBV3-1 | . | CASSPLTGDHGYTF | TGTGCCAGCAGCCCCCTCACGGGGGATCATGGCTACACCTTC
TRBJ2-1 | 17 | . | TRBV11-2 | TRBD2 | CASSLGYSGSSYNEQFF | TGTGCCAGCAGCTTAGGCTACAGCGGGAGCTCCTACAATGAGCAGTTCTTC
TRBJ2-7 | 11 | . | TRBV29-1 | . | CSVGGGYEQYF | TGCAGCGTCGGAGGGGGCTACGAGCAGTACTTC
TRBJ2-1 | 17 | . | TRBV7-9 | . | CASSADRTGSSYNEQFF | TGTGCCAGCAGCGCAGATAGGACGGGAAGCTCCTACAATGAGCAGTTCTTC
TRBJ2-7 | 15 | . | TRBV9 | TRBD2 | CASSWGTSAAYEQYF | TGTGCCAGCAGCTGGGGGACTAGCGCGGCCTACGAGCAGTACTTC
TRBJ1-4 | 12 | . | TRBV3-1 | . | CASSQVGEKLFF | TGTGCCAGCAGCCAAGTGGGTGAAAAACTGTTTTTT
TRBJ1-2 | 13 | . | TRBV27 | . | CASRPTVRGGYTF | TGTGCCAGCAGACCTACTGTTAGGGGAGGCTACACCTTC
TRBJ1-4 | 14 | . | TRBV9 | . | CASSQGGLGEKLFF | TGTGCCAGCAGCCAGGGCGGGCTGGGAGAAAAACTGTTTTTT
TRBJ2-1 | 14 | once | TRBV6-2/TRBV6-3 | TRBD1 | CASRSDRGLNEQFF | TGTGCCAGCAGGAGCGACAGGGGGTTGAATGAGCAGTTCTTC
TRBJ1-5 | 15 | . | TRBV3-1 | . | CASSPQYYSNQPQHF | TGTGCCAGCAGCCCACAGTACTATAGCAATCAGCCCCAGCATTTT
TRBJ2-7 | 15 | . | TRBV7-9 | . | CASSLAPVHSYEQYF | TGTGCCAGCAGCTTAGCTCCAGTACACTCCTACGAGCAGTACTTC
TRBJ1-1 | 16 | . | TRBV21-1 | . | CASSKARGGPRTEAFF | TGTGCCAGCAGCAAAGCGCGGGGAGGGCCTCGGACTGAAGCTTTCTTT
TRBJ2-1 | 13 | . | TRBV20-1 | . | CSASRAGENEQFF | TGCAGTGCTAGTAGGGCAGGGGAAAATGAGCAGTTCTTC
TRBJ2-5 | 16 | . | TRBV7-9 | TRBD2 | CASSLALAASQETQYF | TGTGCCAGCAGCTTAGCGCTAGCGGCGAGCCAAGAGACCCAGTACTTC
TRBJ2-7 | 15 | . | TRBV7-8 | TRBD2 | CASSSALAGDYEQYF | TGTGCCAGCAGCTCGGCACTAGCGGGAGACTACGAGCAGTACTTC
TRBJ2-3 | 15 | . | TRBV29-1 | TRBD1 | CSAPIQTGGQDTQYF | TGCAGCGCCCCCATTCAGACAGGGGGCCAAGATACGCAGTATTTT
TRBJ2-5 | 14 | . | TRBV27 | TRBD1 | CAIEDRHVKETQYF | TGTGCCATCGAGGACAGGCATGTAAAAGAGACCCAGTACTTC